This T cell receptor (beta chain) comes out of a study of blood T cell repertoires in COVID-19. The authors' processing: The assay estimated nucleated cells by amplifying reference gene primers. Measured with immunoSEQ multiplex PCR; TCRdb has only the in-frame clones, and not every one. V and J calls and clone size come straight from that table; D and trimming were deduced from the DNA. The table lists about 210,000 clones, about 91% of them singletons. This CDR3 has 13 amino acids. Trimming cost V 2 bases and J 5 bases, with 12 bases left between them. Germline CDR1 GTSNPN, CDR2 SVGIG (reference sequence).

This clonotype was sampled from a man aged 30 to 45 with acute or convalescent COVID-19. The rearrangement joins TRBV30 to TRBJ2-5; D may be TRBD1 (6 bases). The sequenced sample consisted of peripheral blood. The CDR3 bases are TGTGCCTGGAGTATCCAGGGGCGGGAGACCCAGTACTTC. The encoded protein is CAWSIQGRETQYF.